A single sample gave rise to the 30 T cell receptor beta chains below, sequenced in a study of blood T cell repertoires in COVID-19. Profiling relied on immunoSEQ multiplex PCR, and the TCRdb table lists in-frame clones only, not all of them. The data show about 380,000 clones, 85% seen once. The source material was peripheral blood. All receptors derive from a woman between 18 and 29 years old with acute or convalescent COVID-19.

This chain uses TRBV7-2 with TRBJ2-5; TRBD2 might be the D (7 bases). V shed 5 bases and J shed 4 bases, with 26 bases lying between them. The germline CDR1 and CDR2 sequences are SGHTA and FQGNSA. The CDR3 is 18 residues long. The CDR3 sequence is CASSLGFIGGGARETQYF. CDR3 nucleotides: TGTGCCAGCAGCCTAGGGTTCATAGGTGGGGGGGCACGAGAGACCCAGTACTTC.

The V gene is TRBV12-5, the J gene TRBJ1-5; D is ambiguous. Germline V gene sequence: CDR1 LGHNT, CDR2 FRNRAP. The CDR3 spans 13 residues. V lost 3 bases and J 7 bases, leaving 10 bases between the germline ends. The CDR3 DNA follows: TGTGCTAGTGGTTTCGGGGAGGGACAGCCCCAGCATTTT. Its translation: CASGFGEGQPQHF.

The chain uses TRBV2 and TRBJ1-1, with unresolved D. The germline gives CDR1 SNHLY, CDR2 FYNNEI. The CDR3 is 14 residues long. The V end lost 3 bases, the J end lost 1 base, and 9 bases lay between the germline ends. The CDR3 region has the DNA TGTGCCAGCAGTGATACCGGCGGGAACACTGAAGCTTTCTTT. Translation: CASSDTGGNTEAFF.

V usage is TRBV6-1 and J usage is TRBJ1-2; TRBD1 matches 9 bases. CDR1 is MNHNS and CDR2 is SASEGT in the germline V gene. V trimming: 2 bases; J trimming: 6 bases; junction bases outside the gene matches: 4. The CDR3 sequence is 14 residues long. CDR3 coding DNA: TGTGCCAGCAGTGAAAGGGACAGGGTGAATGGCTACACCTTC. Its translation: CASSERDRVNGYTF.

This chain joins TRBV6-5 and TRBJ1-1, with D possibly being TRBD1 (5 bases). CDR3 length: 16 amino acids. V lost 0 bases and J 6 bases, leaving 17 bases between the germline ends. Germline V gene data show CDR1 as MNHEY and CDR2 as SVGAGI. The CDR3 loop reads CASSYSGRGYSPEAFF. The CDR3 bases are TGTGCCAGCAGTTACTCCGGGCGGGGCTATAGCCCTGAAGCTTTCTTT.

The chain carries TRBV5-4 and TRBJ1-1; D is possibly TRBD1 (5 bases). Trimming took 10 bases from V and 4 from J, leaving 23 bases between them. The CDR3 covers 15 residues. Germline lookup yields CDR1 SGHNT and CDR2 YYREEE (reference sequence). This chain's CDR3 is CAGRGGLQGGTEAFF. The CDR3 nucleotides are TGTGCCGGCCGGGGAGGCTTGCAGGGCGGCACTGAAGCTTTCTTT.

Remarks on this clone: This CDR3 is also generated by other DNA sequences in the sample. The chain combines TRBV6-5 with TRBJ1-6; the D gene is possibly TRBD1 (6 bases). V lost 5 bases and J 8 bases, leaving 13 bases between the germline ends. Germline V CDR1 and CDR2: MNHEY, SVGAGI. This CDR3 is built from 14 residues. CDR3 DNA sequence: TGTGCCAGCAGTAAACAGGGTAGGGATTCACCCCTCCACTTT. Amino acid sequence: CASSKQGRDSPLHF.

As to this clone: The junction and the germline gene differ at one end; a read error may be behind it. The rearrangement links TRBV18 to TRBJ1-5, with a possible D match to TRBD1 (5 bases). The germline V gene has CDR1 KGHSH and CDR2 LQKENI. The CDR3 consists of 12 residues. Written as DNA, the CDR3 is TGTGCCAGCTCTCGAAACCGGGACTCCATGTATTTT. Its translation is CASSRNRDSMYF.

J is TRBJ2-7 and V is TRBV5-1; D unresolved. This CDR3 contains 14 residues. The V gene's germline CDR1 is SGHRS and CDR2 YFSETQ. The germline V and J ends were trimmed by 3 bases and 2 bases, with 12 bases remaining between them. The CDR3 sequence: CASSSNDGAYEQYF. The CDR3 region has the DNA TGCGCCAGCAGCTCGAACGACGGAGCCTACGAGCAGTACTTC. Supplemented by reference TRBV5-1 and TRBJ2-7, the full variable domain reads KAGVTQTPRYLIKTRGQQVTLSCSPISGHRSVSWYQQTPGQGLQFLFEYFSETQRNKGNFPGRFSGRQFSNSRSEMNVSTLELGDSALYLCASSSNDGAYEQYFGPGTRLTVT.

The V call is TRBV5-4, the J call TRBJ1-1; 12 bases are shared with TRBD1. Trimming took 0 bases from V and 4 from J; bases not matched to a gene: 7. Germline V lookup: CDR1 SGHNT, CDR2 YYREEE (reference sequence). This CDR3 is 17 amino acids long. CDR3 in amino acids: CASSLGGTGGWGTEAFF. The DNA of the CDR3 is TGTGCCAGCAGCTTGGGGGGGACAGGGGGCTGGGGCACTGAAGCTTTCTTT.

This clone appeared a single time. V usage is TRBV19 and J usage is TRBJ1-5; 10 nucleotides agree with TRBD1. Trimming at V came to 6 bases and at J to 3 bases, leaving 8 bases not matched to a gene. Germline V gene data show CDR1 as LNHDA and CDR2 as SQIVND (reference sequence). The CDR3 consists of 16 residues. The CDR3 DNA sequence: TGTGCCAGTAGGGACCCGGGACAGGGGTCCAATCAGCCCCAGCATTTT. It specifies CASRDPGQGSNQPQHF.

The V gene is TRBV12-3 or TRBV12-4, the J gene TRBJ1-1; D gene unclear. Trimming took 6 bases from V and 4 from J, leaving 12 bases between them. This CDR3 has 13 amino acids. The CDR3 protein is CASRPGSGTEAFF. CDR3 nucleotide sequence: TGTGCCAGCAGGCCGGGGAGCGGCACTGAAGCTTTCTTT.

This chain links TRBV13 with TRBJ2-3, with D maybe TRBD2 (6 bases). Trimming left V 1 base short and J 2 bases short, with 10 bases between. Germline-derived CDR1 and CDR2 are PRHDT and FYEKMQ (reference sequence). The CDR3 runs 15 residues. CDR3: CASSLAGEPTDTQYF. The CDR3 nucleotides are TGTGCCAGCAGCTTAGCGGGGGAACCCACAGATACGCAGTATTTT. Drawing the rest from reference TRBV13 and TRBJ2-3, the complete variable domain is AAGVIQSPRHLIKEKRETATLKCYPIPRHDTVYWYQQGPGQDPQFLISFYEKMQSDKGSIPDRFSAQQFSDYHSELNMSSLELGDSALYFCASSLAGEPTDTQYFGPGTRLTVL.

The chain recombines TRBV5-1 with TRBJ2-7; D perhaps matches TRBD2 (6 bases). In germline, CDR1 is SGHRS, CDR2 YFSETQ. V lost 4 bases to trimming and J lost 4 bases, with 18 bases between them. The CDR3 totals 15 residues. The CDR3 here is CASSPRLEAGYEQYF. The CDR3 nucleotides are TGCGCCAGCAGCCCAAGACTAGAGGCAGGGTACGAGCAGTACTTC.

The chain uses TRBV12-3 or TRBV12-4 and TRBJ2-5; tentative D call: TRBD1 (6 bases). V dropped 8 bases and J dropped 5 bases, with 15 bases sitting between them. CDR3 size: 13 residues. CDR3 bases: TGTGCCAGCCAGCGGTGGGGGCGGGAGACCCAGTACTTC. Amino acids: CASQRWGRETQYF.

The J gene is TRBJ1-2, the V gene TRBV28; D may be TRBD1 (5 bases). Germline V CDR1 and CDR2: MDHEN, SYDVKM. The CDR3 has 14 amino acids. V lost 5 bases and J lost 8, with 18 bases in between. The CDR3: CASSPSGEGRGYTF. CDR3 coding DNA: TGTGCCAGCAGTCCATCGGGGGAGGGGCGAGGCTACACCTTC.

The chain couples TRBV27 to TRBJ1-2; 9 bases fit TRBD1. The CDR3 is made up of 14 amino acids. Per germline, CDR1 MNHEY and CDR2 SMNVEV (reference sequence). The V gene end was trimmed by 2 bases and the J gene end by 4 bases; junction bases not matched to a gene: 2. DNA of the CDR3: TGTGCCAGCAGTTTACGACAGGGGGGCTATGGCTACACCTTC. It codes for CASSLRQGGYGYTF.

J is TRBJ1-5 and V is TRBV28; 7 bases fit TRBD1. With V trimmed by 6 bases and J by 6 bases, 11 bases remained unmatched. This CDR3 is 15 amino acids long. CDR1 MDHEN and CDR2 SYDVKM come from the germline V gene. The CDR3 spells CASSSQGTSGQPQHF. Here the CDR3 DNA reads TGTGCCAGCAGCTCACAGGGGACGTCGGGTCAGCCCCAGCATTTT.

The J gene is TRBJ2-4, the V gene TRBV19; 9 bases match TRBD1. J lost 4 bases, V lost 3 bases, and 7 bases had no gene match. Per the germline V gene, CDR1 is LNHDA and CDR2 is SQIVND (reference sequence). The CDR3 totals 16 residues. The CDR3 sequence: CASSIDTGQGKNIQYF. As DNA, the CDR3 is TGTGCCAGTAGTATTGATACGGGACAGGGAAAAAACATTCAGTACTTC.

This chain joins TRBV6-5 and TRBJ1-2; 9 positions agree with TRBD1. V trimming: 11 bases; J trimming: 7 bases; junction bases outside the gene matches: 11. This CDR3 region has 13 residues. The V gene's germline CDR1 is MNHEY and CDR2 SVGAGI. CDR3 residues: CAGHGTGKFGYTF. The DNA of the CDR3 is TGTGCCGGACACGGGACAGGGAAATTTGGCTACACCTTC.

This clone was detected a few times. V and J are TRBV28 and TRBJ1-4; 9 bases line up with TRBD1. The J segment lost 5 bases and the V segment lost 5 bases, leaving 6 bases of the junction unmatched. The CDR3 is made up of 15 amino acids. Looked up from germline, CDR1 is MDHEN and CDR2 is SYDVKM. CDR3 DNA: TGTGCCAGCAGTCTTTCGACAGGGGGAAATGAAAAACTGTTTTTT. Translated, it gives CASSLSTGGNEKLFF.

This sequence joins TRBV6-6 and TRBJ1-4; unclear D gene. The CDR3 is made up of 13 amino acids. Germline V lookup: CDR1 MNHNY, CDR2 SVGAGI (reference sequence). V lost 7 bases and J 6 bases, leaving 12 bases between the germline ends. CDR3 sequence (DNA): TGTGCCAGCACCTATCACCCTGATGAAAAACTGTTTTTT. Protein: CASTYHPDEKLFF.

The chain couples TRBV7-6 to TRBJ2-1; D is possibly TRBD2 (7 bases). This CDR3 region has 18 residues. V gave up 1 base and J gave up 5 bases, with 21 bases separating them. The germline V gene has CDR1 SGHVS and CDR2 FNYEAQ. The CDR3, as DNA: TGTGCCAGCAGCTTAGTTGGGTGGGCGGGGGCTACAAACAATGAGCAGTTCTTC. Translation gives CASSLVGWAGATNNEQFF. Variable domain in full (rest from reference TRBV7-6 and TRBJ2-1): GAGVSQSPRYKVTKRGQDVALRCDPISGHVSLYWYRQALGQGPEFLTYFNYEAQQDKSGLPNDRFSAERPEGSISTLTIQRTEQRDSAMYRCASSLVGWAGATNNEQFFGPGTRLTVL.

The chain links TRBV5-1 to TRBJ1-1, with D possibly TRBD1 on 5 matching bases. Deletions cut 0 bases from V and 3 bases from J, with 18 bases between. This CDR3 has 17 amino acids. The germline CDR1 and CDR2 sequences are SGHRS and YFSETQ. CDR3 amino acids: CASSLGQPGYKDTEAFF. DNA for the CDR3: TGCGCCAGCAGCTTGGGACAGCCCGGTTATAAGGACACTGAAGCTTTCTTT.

In DNA form, the CDR3 reads TGCGCCAGCAGCCAACTGAATACCGGGACTCAAATTGGGAAGACCCAGTACTTC. Its translation: CASSQLNTGTQIGKTQYF. The chain carries TRBV4-1 and TRBJ2-5; D possibly corresponds to TRBD2 (6 bases). The CDR3 contains 18 residues. The V end was cut by 2 bases, the J end by 6 bases, with 25 bases between. Germline-derived CDR1 and CDR2 are MGHRA and YSYEKL.

The V and J genes are TRBV10-3 and TRBJ1-1, with a possible D match to TRBD1 (5 bases). Trimming removed 5 bases from V and 6 bases from J, with 16 bases in between. Germline V gene data show CDR1 as ENHRY and CDR2 as SYGVKD. The CDR3 is 14 residues long. The CDR3 sequence is CAISLGPQGPEAFF. CDR3 DNA: TGTGCCATCAGTTTGGGGCCCCAGGGTCCTGAAGCTTTCTTT.

This clone was seen a single time. The chain combines TRBV29-1 with TRBJ2-2; the D gene is possibly TRBD2 (6 bases). The germline gives CDR1 SQVTM, CDR2 ANQGSEA. This CDR3 is 15 amino acids long. V was cut by 7 bases and J by 3 bases, with 18 bases left in between. The DNA of the CDR3 is TGCAGCGCTAAACCGGGAGATGGGTACACCGGGGAGCTGTTTTTT. Protein product: CSAKPGDGYTGELFF.

J is TRBJ2-5 and V is TRBV4-1; D might be TRBD1 (6 bases). The ends were cut back, 1 base at V and 5 bases at J, with 17 bases in the middle. The CDR3 is made up of 16 amino acids. Germline V gene lookup returns CDR1 MGHRA and CDR2 YSYEKL. The CDR3 bases are TGCGCCAGCAGCCAAGGAGACAGGTCCGGGACGGAGACCCAGTACTTC. Translated, it gives CASSQGDRSGTETQYF.

The chain couples TRBV24-1 to TRBJ2-1; tentatively, D is TRBD2 (6 bases). V shed 9 bases and J shed 6 bases, with 8 bases lying between them. The CDR3 is 11 amino acids. Per germline, CDR1 KGHDR and CDR2 SFDVKD. The CDR3 DNA is TGTGCCACCCGGGAGTCCAATGAGCAGTTCTTC. Its translation is CATRESNEQFF.

The chain has TRBV20-1 and TRBJ2-2, with D uncertain. Trimming took off 3 bases at V and 3 bases at J, with 14 bases between the two ends. Germline CDR1 is DFQATT and CDR2 is SNEGSKA (reference sequence). This CDR3 region has 15 residues. The CDR3 sequence: CSASPLARDTGELFF. The CDR3, as DNA: TGCAGTGCTAGTCCTTTGGCTAGAGACACCGGGGAGCTGTTTTTT.